Detailed here is one T cell receptor (beta chain). Method: immunoSEQ multiplex PCR; TCRdb's copy keeps in-frame clones and lacks some. This sample carries roughly 38,000 clones, more than 70% of them seen once, and the ten largest clones take more than 5.5%. The CDR3 has 11 residues. Germline V CDR1 and CDR2: MNHNY, SVGAGI (reference sequence). The V and J ends lost 5 bases and 3 bases respectively, with 5 bases between them. This entry is derived from a study of T cell changes during pregnancy in multiple sclerosis. The receptor's source is a female donor with multiple sclerosis, enrolled in a pregnancy study. This chain links TRBV6-6 with TRBJ2-7; D is ambiguous. The sample in question was CD8+ T cells from peripheral blood mononuclear cells, obtained in the third trimester of pregnancy. DNA for the CDR3: TGTGCCAGCAGTGGGCTCTACGAGCAGTACTTC. Protein: CASSGLYEQYF.